This TCR beta chain was sequenced for a study of blood T cell repertoires in COVID-19. This clone has just a few counts. Method: immunoSEQ multiplex PCR; TCRdb's copy keeps in-frame clones and lacks some. The sample contains over 150,000 clones, around 85% of which appear only once. The CDR3 contains 17 residues. J was trimmed by 2 bases and V by 7 bases; bases with no gene match: 14. Per the germline V gene, CDR1 is LNHDA and CDR2 is SQIVND (reference sequence). The sequence derives from a man aged 35 to 55 who had recovered from COVID-19. The specimen was PBMCs or T cells enriched from blood (not recorded which). The rearrangement joins TRBV19 to TRBJ1-2, with TRBD1 matching over 9 bases. The chain's CDR3 is CASTSPRAGQGNYGYTF. For the CDR3, the DNA is TGTGCCAGTACCTCCCCCAGGGCGGGACAGGGAAACTATGGCTACACCTTC.